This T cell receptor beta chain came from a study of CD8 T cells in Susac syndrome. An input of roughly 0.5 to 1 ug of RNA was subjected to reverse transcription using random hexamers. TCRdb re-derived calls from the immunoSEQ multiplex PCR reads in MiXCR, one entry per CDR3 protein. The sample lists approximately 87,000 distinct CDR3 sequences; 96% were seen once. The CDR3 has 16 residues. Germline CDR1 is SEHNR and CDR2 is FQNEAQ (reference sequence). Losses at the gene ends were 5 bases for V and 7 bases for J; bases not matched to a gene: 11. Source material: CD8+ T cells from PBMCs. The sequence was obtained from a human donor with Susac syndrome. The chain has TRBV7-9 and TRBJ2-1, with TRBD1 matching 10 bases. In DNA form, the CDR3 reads TGTGCCAGCAGCGAAGTCCCGGGACAGGGGCAAAATGAGCAGTTCTTC. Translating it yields CASSEVPGQGQNEQFF.